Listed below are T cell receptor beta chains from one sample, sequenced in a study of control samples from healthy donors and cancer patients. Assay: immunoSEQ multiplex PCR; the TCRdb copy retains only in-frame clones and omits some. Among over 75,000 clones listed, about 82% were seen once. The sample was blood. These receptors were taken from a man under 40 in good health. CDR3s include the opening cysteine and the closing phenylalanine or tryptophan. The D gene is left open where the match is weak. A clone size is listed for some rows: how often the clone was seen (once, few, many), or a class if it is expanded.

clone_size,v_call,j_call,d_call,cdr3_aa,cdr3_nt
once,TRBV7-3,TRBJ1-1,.,CASSPQGNTEAFF,TGTGCCAGCAGCCCACAGGGAAACACTGAAGCTTTCTTT
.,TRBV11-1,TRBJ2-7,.,CASSEWSGTDDEQYF,TGTGCCAGCAGCGAATGGTCCGGGACGGATGACGAGCAGTACTTC
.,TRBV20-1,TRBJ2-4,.,CSASMAGNDKNIQYF,TGCAGTGCTAGTATGGCAGGAAACGACAAAAACATTCAGTACTTC
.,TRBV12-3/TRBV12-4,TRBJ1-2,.,CASSLAGDYRYTF,TGTGCCAGCAGTTTAGCCGGTGACTATCGCTACACCTTC
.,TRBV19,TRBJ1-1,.,CASSISQGTEAFF,TGTGCCAGTAGTATCTCGCAGGGAACTGAAGCTTTCTTT
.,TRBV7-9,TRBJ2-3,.,CASSLESMLPGTDTQYF,TGTGCCAGCAGCTTAGAGTCGATGCTACCTGGAACAGATACGCAGTATTTT
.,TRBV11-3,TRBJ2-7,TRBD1,CASSLGTGPSYEQYF,TGTGCCAGCAGCTTAGGGACAGGTCCCTCCTACGAGCAGTACTTC
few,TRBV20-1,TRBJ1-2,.,CSARDFYGYTF,TGCAGTGCTAGAGATTTCTATGGCTACACCTTC
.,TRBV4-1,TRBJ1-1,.,CASSRDMNTEAFF,TGCGCCAGCAGCAGGGATATGAACACTGAAGCTTTCTTT
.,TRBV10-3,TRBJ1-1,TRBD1,CAISGGLQGGGTEAFF,TGTGCCATCAGTGGAGGGCTCCAGGGGGGGGGCACTGAAGCTTTCTTT
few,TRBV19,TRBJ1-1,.,CASSIGQLTEAFF,TGTGCCAGTAGTATTGGGCAGCTCACTGAAGCTTTCTTT
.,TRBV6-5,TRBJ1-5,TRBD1,CASTRIGTENQPQHF,TGTGCCAGCACCCGAATCGGGACAGAAAACCAGCCCCAGCATTTT
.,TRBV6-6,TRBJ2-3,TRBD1,CASSMGQGLPDTQYF,TGTGCCAGCAGCATGGGACAGGGTTTACCAGATACGCAGTATTTT
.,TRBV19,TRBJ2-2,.,CASSIFGRRGGGVTGELFF,TGTGCCAGTAGTATTTTCGGACGTCGCGGGGGCGGTGTCACCGGGGAGCTGTTTTTT
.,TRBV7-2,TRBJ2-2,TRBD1,CASSLRAGQGRTGELFF,TGTGCCAGCAGCTTACGGGCGGGACAGGGGCGGACCGGGGAGCTGTTTTTT
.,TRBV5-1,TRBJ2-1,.,CASSLALGPSYNEQFF,TGCGCCAGCAGCTTGGCCCTGGGGCCCTCCTACAATGAGCAGTTCTTC
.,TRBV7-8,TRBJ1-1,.,CASSLDRNTEAFF,TGTGCCAGCAGCTTGGATCGAAACACTGAAGCTTTCTTT
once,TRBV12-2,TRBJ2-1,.,CASRLLRSSYNEQFF,TGTGCAAGTCGCTTATTAAGGAGCTCCTACAATGAGCAGTTCTTC
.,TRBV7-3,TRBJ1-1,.,CASSLTGFGEAFF,TGTGCCAGCAGCTTAACGGGGTTCGGTGAAGCTTTCTTT
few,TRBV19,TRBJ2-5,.,CARPDSEETQYF,TGTGCCAGACCCGACAGCGAGGAGACCCAGTACTTC
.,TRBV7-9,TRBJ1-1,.,CASSLSGSNTEAFF,TGTGCCAGCAGCTTATCAGGGTCGAACACTGAAGCTTTCTTT
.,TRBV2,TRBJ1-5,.,CASAGSYQPQHF,TGTGCCTCAGCCGGGAGCTATCAGCCCCAGCATTTT
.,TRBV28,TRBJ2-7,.,CASSSSSYEQYF,TGTGCCAGCAGTAGCAGCTCCTACGAGCAGTACTTC
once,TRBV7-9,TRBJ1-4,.,CASSLVGQGFGANEKLFF,TGTGCCAGCAGCTTAGTCGGCCAGGGCTTCGGAGCTAATGAAAAACTGTTTTTT